The 13 T cell receptor beta chains given below trace back to one sample, sequenced in a study of blood T cell repertoires in COVID-19. Data came from immunoSEQ multiplex PCR; TCRdb stores just in-frame clones and leaves some out. The table lists some 290,000 clones, over 85% of them singletons. Sequences were obtained from PBMCs or T cells enriched from blood (not recorded which). These receptors were obtained from a woman in her twenties or thirties who had recovered from COVID-19.

The J gene is TRBJ1-1, the V gene TRBV30; TRBD1 aligns across 7 bases. Germline lookup yields CDR1 GTSNPN and CDR2 SVGIG (reference sequence). This CDR3 region has 10 residues. The trim removed 4 bases at V and 13 bases at J, leaving 6 bases unmatched. The CDR3 coding sequence is TGTGCCTGGATGAGTACAGGGGTTTTCTTT. Amino acids: CAWMSTGVFF.

The chain employs TRBV6-4 and TRBJ2-1; 9 positions agree with TRBD2. The J segment lost 5 bases and the V segment lost 4 bases, leaving 6 bases of the junction unmatched. CDR3 length: 15 amino acids. Germline lookup yields CDR1 MRHNA and CDR2 SNTAGT. The CDR3 bases are TGTGCCAGCAGTGTAGGCCTAGCGGGACACAATGAGCAGTTCTTC. As protein: CASSVGLAGHNEQFF.

This chain links TRBV25-1 with TRBJ2-5, with TRBD2 matching over 11 bases. The CDR3 totals 17 residues. Trimming cost V 3 bases and J 7 bases; bases outside gene matches: 13. The germline V gene encodes CDR1 MGHDK and CDR2 SYGVNS. This chain's CDR3 is CASSDLLAGAPEGTQYF. The CDR3 region has the DNA TGTGCCAGCAGTGATTTACTAGCGGGAGCCCCGGAGGGGACCCAGTACTTC.

This clone was observed once. V and J are TRBV4-2 and TRBJ2-1; 7 positions match TRBD2. The germline CDR1 and CDR2 sequences are LGHNA and YNFKEQ. The CDR3 runs 17 residues. V lost 4 bases, J lost 1 base, and 10 bases stayed unmatched. CDR3 sequence (DNA): TGTGCCAGCAGCCCCCGAGCGGGGCCGGCTTCCTACAATGAGCAGTTCTTC. Protein: CASSPRAGPASYNEQFF.

The chain uses TRBV20-1 and TRBJ2-7; 7 bases are a match to TRBD1. The CDR3 totals 11 residues. Germline CDR1 reads DFQATT; CDR2 reads SNEGSKA (reference sequence). J lost 3 bases, V lost 4 bases, and 0 bases had no gene match. In DNA, the CDR3 is TGCAGTGCTACAGGGGGCTACGAGCAGTACTTC. Translating gives CSATGGYEQYF.

The chain employs TRBV7-2 and TRBJ2-5; perhaps TRBD1 as D (5 bases). The CDR3 extends over 13 amino acids. Trimming removed 1 base at V and 4 bases at J, with 7 bases between. Germline V lookup: CDR1 SGHTA, CDR2 FQGNSA. CDR3 sequence: CASSLGQRETQYF. The CDR3 region has the DNA TGTGCCAGCAGCTTAGGACAGAGAGAGACCCAGTACTTC.

CDR3 residues: CASSLGSGRQHF. The DNA of the CDR3 is TGTGCCAGCAGCTTAGGGTCAGGGAGGCAGCATTTT. The chain combines TRBV13 with TRBJ1-5, with a tentative D call TRBD1 (5 bases). CDR3 length: 12 residues. Trimming removed 0 bases from V and 13 bases from J, with 10 bases in between. Germline CDR1 is PRHDT and CDR2 is FYEKMQ (reference sequence).

This clone was counted once. The J gene is TRBJ2-3, the V gene TRBV7-2, with 7 bases matching TRBD2. V gave up 3 bases and J gave up 6 bases; unmatched junction bases: 9. The germline gives CDR1 SGHTA, CDR2 FQGNSA. The CDR3 runs 15 residues. The CDR3 DNA reads TGTGCCAGCAGCTTGGCGGGAGTAGGCGCGGATACGCAGTATTTT. As protein: CASSLAGVGADTQYF.

The chain joins TRBV3-1 (or the pseudogene TRBV3-2) to TRBJ2-3; 12 positions match TRBD2. Germline-derived CDR1 and CDR2 are LGHDT and YNNKEL (reference sequence). The CDR3 is made up of 17 amino acids. V lost 0 bases to trimming and J lost 5 bases; unmatched junction nucleotides: 6. This chain's CDR3 is CASSQDLAGGPKDTQYF. CDR3 sequence (DNA): TGTGCCAGCAGCCAAGATCTAGCGGGAGGGCCAAAAGATACGCAGTATTTT.

V is TRBV28 and J is TRBJ1-1; D gene ambiguous. Germline V lookup: CDR1 MDHEN, CDR2 SYDVKM. The length of the CDR3 is 12 residues. The V end lost 1 base, the J end lost 2 bases, and 2 bases lay between the germline ends. The CDR3 loop is CASSLLNTEAFF. The CDR3 nucleotides are TGTGCCAGCAGTTTATTAAACACTGAAGCTTTCTTT.

The rearrangement links TRBV10-3 to TRBJ2-1; 9 nucleotides agree with TRBD2. Per the germline V gene, CDR1 is ENHRY and CDR2 is SYGVKD. CDR3 size: 14 residues. V lost 8 bases to trimming and J lost 8 bases; unmatched junction nucleotides: 10. The CDR3 reads CAIAAVAGVDEQFF. The DNA for the CDR3 is TGTGCCATCGCTGCGGTAGCGGGAGTAGATGAGCAGTTCTTC.

The table lists this clone with a few counts. The chain recombines TRBV4-2 with TRBJ2-1, with D tentatively TRBD2 (5 bases). This CDR3 is 16 amino acids long. Germline V CDR1 and CDR2: LGHNA, YNFKEQ. The germline V and J ends were trimmed by 2 bases and 2 bases, with 13 bases remaining between them. CDR3 nucleotide sequence: TGTGCCAGCAGCCAACTAGGCGGGTTTACCTACAATGAGCAGTTCTTC. It encodes CASSQLGGFTYNEQFF.

The gene calls are TRBV7-2 and TRBJ2-7; D uncertain. The CDR3 loop spans 11 amino acids. In germline, CDR1 is SGHTA, CDR2 FQGNSA. The germline V and J ends were trimmed by 2 bases and 5 bases, with 4 bases remaining between them. The CDR3 region has the DNA TGTGCCAGCAGCTTATCAAACGAGCAGTACTTC. Encoded protein: CASSLSNEQYF.